The TCR beta chain under discussion was sequenced for a study of blood T cell repertoires in COVID-19. The method was immunoSEQ multiplex PCR; TCRdb's version includes in-frame clones alone and lacks a portion of them. The sample contains a few hundred thousand clones, 85% of which appear only once. This CDR3 has 15 amino acids. The germline V and J ends were trimmed by 5 bases and 6 bases, with 19 bases remaining between them. Germline V gene data show CDR1 as LNHDA and CDR2 as SQIVND (reference sequence). The sequence was obtained from a man in his forties or fifties with acute or convalescent COVID-19. The chain recombines TRBV19 with TRBJ1-2; TRBD1 might be the D (5 bases). The sample was peripheral blood. The CDR3: CASSSRQTLYNGYTF. CDR3 coding DNA: TGTGCCAGTAGTTCCCGACAGACCCTCTATAATGGCTACACCTTC.